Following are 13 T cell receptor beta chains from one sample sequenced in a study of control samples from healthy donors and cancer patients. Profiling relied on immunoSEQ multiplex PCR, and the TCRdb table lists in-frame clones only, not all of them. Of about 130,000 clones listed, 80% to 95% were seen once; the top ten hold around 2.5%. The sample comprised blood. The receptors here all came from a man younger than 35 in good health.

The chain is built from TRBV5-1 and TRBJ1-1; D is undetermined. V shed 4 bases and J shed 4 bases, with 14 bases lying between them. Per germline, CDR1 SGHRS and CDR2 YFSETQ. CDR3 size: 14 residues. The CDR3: CASSPRPTGTEAFF. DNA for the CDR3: TGCGCCAGCAGCCCGAGGCCGACGGGCACTGAAGCTTTCTTT.

In DNA, the CDR3 is TGTGCCAGCGGACCAGGGGGCCCCTACGAGCAGTACTTC. It yields the protein CASGPGGPYEQYF. The chain employs TRBV5-5 and TRBJ2-7; 8 bases are a match to TRBD1. CDR1 and CDR2 (germline): SGHKS, YYEKEE (reference sequence). This CDR3 contains 13 residues. J was trimmed by 2 bases and V by 7 bases; bases with no gene match: 5.

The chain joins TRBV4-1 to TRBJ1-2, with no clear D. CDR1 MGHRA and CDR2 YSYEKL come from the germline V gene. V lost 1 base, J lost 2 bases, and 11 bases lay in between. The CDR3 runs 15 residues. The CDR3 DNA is TGCGCCAGCAGCCAAGCCCAGCCGGGGAACTATGGCTACACCTTC. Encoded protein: CASSQAQPGNYGYTF.

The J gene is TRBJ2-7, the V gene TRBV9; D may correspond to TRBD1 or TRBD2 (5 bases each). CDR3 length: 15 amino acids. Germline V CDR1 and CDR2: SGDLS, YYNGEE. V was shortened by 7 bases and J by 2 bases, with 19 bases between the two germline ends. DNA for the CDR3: TGTGCCAGCGCATATGGAAGGGACGGAACCTACGAGCAGTACTTC. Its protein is CASAYGRDGTYEQYF.

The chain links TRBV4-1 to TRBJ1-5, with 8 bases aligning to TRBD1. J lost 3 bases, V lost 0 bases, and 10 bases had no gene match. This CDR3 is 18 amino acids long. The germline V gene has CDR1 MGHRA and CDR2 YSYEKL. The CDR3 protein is CASSQDGGRQGFNQPQHF. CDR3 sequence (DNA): TGCGCCAGCAGCCAAGACGGGGGGCGACAGGGGTTCAATCAGCCCCAGCATTTT.

The DNA for the CDR3 is TGTGCCAGCAGCTTAGTTCCACAACAGGGGGCCGGGGAGCTGTTTTTT. Residues: CASSLVPQQGAGELFF. The V and J genes are TRBV7-2 and TRBJ2-2, with 8 bases lining up with TRBD1. Looked up from germline, CDR1 is SGHTA and CDR2 is FQGNSA. The trim removed 1 base at V and 6 bases at J, leaving 7 bases unmatched. This CDR3 region has 16 residues.

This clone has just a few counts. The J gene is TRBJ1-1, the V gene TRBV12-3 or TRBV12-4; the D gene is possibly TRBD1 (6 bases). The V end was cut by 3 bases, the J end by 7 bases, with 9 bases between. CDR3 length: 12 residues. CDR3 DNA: TGTGCCAGCAGTTTGGAGACAGGTGAAGCTTTCTTT. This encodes CASSLETGEAFF.

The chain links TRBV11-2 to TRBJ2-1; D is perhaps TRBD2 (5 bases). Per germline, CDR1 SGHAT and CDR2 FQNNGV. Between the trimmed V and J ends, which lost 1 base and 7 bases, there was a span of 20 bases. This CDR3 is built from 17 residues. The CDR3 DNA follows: TGTGCCAGCAGCTTAGTGGGTAGGACTTACGACAAGAATGAGCAGTTCTTC. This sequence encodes CASSLVGRTYDKNEQFF.

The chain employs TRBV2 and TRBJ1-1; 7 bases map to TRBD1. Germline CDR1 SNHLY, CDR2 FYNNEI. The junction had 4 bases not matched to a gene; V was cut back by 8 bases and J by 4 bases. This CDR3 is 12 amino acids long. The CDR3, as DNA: TGTGCCAGCCAGACAGGGCTCACTGAAGCTTTCTTT. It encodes CASQTGLTEAFF.

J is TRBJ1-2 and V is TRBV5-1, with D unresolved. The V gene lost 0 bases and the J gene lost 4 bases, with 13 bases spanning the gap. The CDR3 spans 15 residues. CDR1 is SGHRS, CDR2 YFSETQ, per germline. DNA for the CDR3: TGCGCCAGCAGCTTGGGGGCCGAAGGCAGCTATGGCTACACCTTC. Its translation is CASSLGAEGSYGYTF. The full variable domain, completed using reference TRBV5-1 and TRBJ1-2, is KAGVTQTPRYLIKTRGQQVTLSCSPISGHRSVSWYQQTPGQGLQFLFEYFSETQRNKGNFPGRFSGRQFSNSRSEMNVSTLELGDSALYLCASSLGAEGSYGYTFGSGTRLTVV.

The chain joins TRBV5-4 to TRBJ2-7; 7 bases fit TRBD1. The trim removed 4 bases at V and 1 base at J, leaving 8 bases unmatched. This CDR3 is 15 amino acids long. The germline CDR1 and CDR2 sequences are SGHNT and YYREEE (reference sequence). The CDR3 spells CASSGGQKGSYEQYF. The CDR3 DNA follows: TGTGCCAGCAGCGGGGGACAGAAAGGGTCCTACGAGCAGTACTTC.

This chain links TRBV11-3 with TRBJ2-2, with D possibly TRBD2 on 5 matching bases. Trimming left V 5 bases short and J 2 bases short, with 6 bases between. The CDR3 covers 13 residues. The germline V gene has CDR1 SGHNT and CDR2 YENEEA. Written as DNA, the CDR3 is TGTGCCAGCAGCCCTAGCAACACCGGGGAGCTGTTTTTT. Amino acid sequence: CASSPSNTGELFF. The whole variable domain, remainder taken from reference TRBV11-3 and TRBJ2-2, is EAGVVQSPRYKIIEKKQPVAFWCNPISGHNTLYWYLQNLGQGPELLIRYENEEAVDDSQLPKDRFSAERLKGVDSTLKIQPAELGDSAVYLCASSPSNTGELFFGEGSRLTVL.

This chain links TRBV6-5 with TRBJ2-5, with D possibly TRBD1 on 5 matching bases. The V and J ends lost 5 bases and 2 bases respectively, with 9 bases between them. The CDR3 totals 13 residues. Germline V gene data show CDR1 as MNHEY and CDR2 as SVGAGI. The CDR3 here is CASSPGQQETQYF. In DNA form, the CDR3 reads TGTGCCAGCAGTCCTGGACAACAAGAGACCCAGTACTTC.